The 17 T cell receptor beta chains presented below share a single source sample, sequenced in a study of CD8 T cells in Susac syndrome. Random hexamers were used to reverse transcribe roughly 0.45 to 1 ug of RNA. TCRdb recomputed calls from the immunoSEQ multiplex PCR reads with MiXCR, one row per CDR3 protein. Found here are about 200,000 distinct CDR3 sequences, about 91% of them singletons; the top ten hold about 0.1%. The sequenced material came from CD4+ T cells from PBMCs. The receptors stem from a human donor with Susac syndrome.

The CDR3 nucleotides read TGTGCCAGCAGCCCCAGGACGGTTAGTTCGGTAAAGGGCTACACCTTC. Translating gives CASSPRTVSSVKGYTF. This chain links TRBV9 with TRBJ1-2; no clear D. Trimming removed 4 bases at V and 8 bases at J, with 24 bases between. This CDR3 has 16 residues. Germline V CDR1 and CDR2: SGDLS, YYNGEE.

The chain has TRBV14 and TRBJ2-5, with 11 bases lining up with TRBD2. Germline assignment: CDR1 SGHDN and CDR2 FVKESK. Losses at the gene ends were 5 bases for V and 1 base for J; bases not matched to a gene: 12. This CDR3 spans 18 amino acids. CDR3: CASSSRRSSGRSQETQYF. CDR3 bases: TGTGCCAGCAGCTCCCGGAGGTCTAGCGGGAGGTCCCAAGAGACCCAGTACTTC.

The chain has TRBV6-1 and TRBJ2-3; D may be TRBD2 (6 bases). This CDR3 contains 17 residues. With 6 bases removed from V and 1 base from J, the gap between germline ends came to 20 bases. CDR1 MNHNS and CDR2 SASEGT come from the germline V gene. CDR3 nucleotides: TGTGCCAGCAGGTCCCTAGCTGGGCGGGGCGGCACAGATACGCAGTATTTT. This gives the protein CASRSLAGRGGTDTQYF.

For this clonotype: One end of the junction does not line up with germline, which may come from a read error. The chain employs TRBV28 and TRBJ2-5, with D unresolved. The CDR3 has 12 amino acids. In germline, CDR1 is MDHEN, CDR2 SYDVKM. CDR3 coding DNA: TGTGCTAGCAGTATCTCCCGGGAGACCCAGTACTTC. Its protein product is CASSISRETQYF.

V and J are TRBV9 and TRBJ2-7, with D unresolved. This CDR3 spans 14 amino acids. CDR1 is SGDLS, CDR2 YYNGEE, per germline. V was pared by 3 bases and J by 0 bases, with 10 bases between. The CDR3 protein is CASSATSRSYEQYF. In DNA form, the CDR3 reads TGTGCCAGCAGCGCGACTTCGCGCTCCTACGAGCAGTACTTC. Combining the CDR3 with reference TRBV9 and TRBJ2-7 gives the whole variable domain DSGVTQTPKHLITATGQRVTLRCSPRSGDLSVYWYQQSLDQGLQFLIQYYNGEERAKGNILERFSAQQFPDLHSELNLSSLELGDSALYFCASSATSRSYEQYFGPGTRLTVT.

The chain joins TRBV10-3 to TRBJ2-1, with 10 bases lining up with TRBD2. CDR1 is ENHRY, CDR2 SYGVKD, per germline. V lost 7 bases to trimming and J lost 4 bases; unmatched junction nucleotides: 7. The CDR3 is made up of 15 amino acids. This CDR3 is CAITPGLAQYNEQFF. CDR3 nucleotide sequence: TGTGCCATCACCCCGGGACTAGCGCAGTACAATGAGCAGTTCTTC.

The CDR3 DNA follows: TGCGCCAGCAGCCGAGCACAACTGGGAGCGGGGGGGCTGAAGACCCAGTACTTC. It codes for CASSRAQLGAGGLKTQYF. V usage is TRBV4-1 and J usage is TRBJ2-5; 10 bases fit TRBD2. The CDR3 spans 18 residues. Germline-derived CDR1 and CDR2 are MGHRA and YSYEKL. J lost 6 bases, V lost 4 bases, and 17 bases had no gene match.

This chain connects TRBV6-1 to TRBJ1-6; D gene ambiguous. The CDR3 totals 11 residues. With 4 bases removed from V and 9 bases from J, the gap between germline ends came to 4 bases. Per germline, CDR1 MNHNS and CDR2 SASEGT. CDR3 amino acids: CASSAGSPLHF. The CDR3 nucleotides are TGTGCCAGCAGTGCGGGTTCACCCCTCCACTTT.

This chain connects TRBV6-5 to TRBJ2-7; D possibly corresponds to TRBD1 (7 bases). The CDR3 is made up of 15 amino acids. Per the germline V gene, CDR1 is MNHEY and CDR2 is SVGAGI. Trimming took off 8 bases at V and 3 bases at J, with 20 bases between the two ends. The CDR3 DNA reads as TGTGCCAGCTGTATACAGCAGGGGGGAAGCTACGAGCAGTACTTC. It encodes CASCIQQGGSYEQYF.

The rearrangement uses TRBV5-5 and TRBJ2-2; 7 nucleotides align to TRBD1. J gave up 8 bases and V 0 bases, and 10 bases lay outside the gene matches. The V gene's germline CDR1 is SGHKS and CDR2 YYEKEE (reference sequence). The CDR3 loop spans 16 amino acids. This CDR3 reads CASSLDRGYLPGELFF. The CDR3 nucleotides are TGTGCCAGCAGCTTGGACAGGGGCTACTTGCCTGGGGAGCTGTTTTTT.

This chain links TRBV5-4 with TRBJ2-7; 11 bases line up with TRBD1. This CDR3 contains 17 residues. Germline V gives CDR1 SGHNT, CDR2 YYREEE (reference sequence). V shed 1 base and J 4 bases; nucleotides not matched to a gene: 10. The CDR3 nucleotides read TGTGCCAGCAGCTTGTGGACAGGGGGCCCCCAGGATTACGAGCAGTACTTC. Protein product: CASSLWTGGPQDYEQYF. Drawing the rest from reference TRBV5-4 and TRBJ2-7, the complete variable domain is ETGVTQSPTHLIKTRGQQVTLRCSSQSGHNTVSWYQQALGQGPQFIFQYYREEENGRGNFPPRFSGLQFPNYSSELNVNALELDDSALYLCASSLWTGGPQDYEQYFGPGTRLTVT.

V is TRBV6-2 or TRBV6-3 and J is TRBJ2-5; D is tentatively TRBD1 or TRBD2 (5 bases each). V lost 5 bases and J lost 1, with 11 bases in between. This CDR3 has 14 amino acids. Germline V CDR1 and CDR2: MNHEY, SVGEGT. CDR3 DNA sequence: TGTGCCAGCAGTAAAGTGGGACCCCAAGAGACCCAGTACTTC. Amino acid sequence: CASSKVGPQETQYF.

The chain employs TRBV5-1 and TRBJ2-1; 10 nucleotides match TRBD2. Looked up from germline, CDR1 is SGHRS and CDR2 is YFSETQ. The CDR3 has 17 residues. V lost 0 bases to trimming and J lost 3 bases; unmatched junction nucleotides: 6. CDR3 residues: CASSLGIAGGFYNEQFF. The CDR3 DNA reads as TGCGCCAGCAGCTTGGGAATAGCGGGGGGATTCTACAATGAGCAGTTCTTC.

This clonotype was recorded once. The chain employs TRBV6-2 or TRBV6-3 and TRBJ2-7; 8 bases map to TRBD1. Trimming at V came to 7 bases and at J to 1 base, leaving 3 bases not matched to a gene. The V gene's germline CDR1 is MNHEY and CDR2 SVGEGT. The CDR3 has 13 amino acids. Here the CDR3 reads CASTGGASYEQYF. DNA for the CDR3: TGTGCCAGCACAGGGGGCGCATCCTACGAGCAGTACTTC.

The gene calls are TRBV2 and TRBJ1-5, with D uncertain. Germline CDR1 reads SNHLY; CDR2 reads FYNNEI. Trimming left V 4 bases short and J 0 bases short, with 7 bases between. This CDR3 comprises 14 residues. DNA of the CDR3: TGTGCCAGCAGTGCTGCAACTAGCAATCAGCCCCAGCATTTT. Translating it yields CASSAATSNQPQHF.

The table lists this clonotype with a few counts. The rearrangement joins TRBV5-1 to TRBJ1-1; D unclear. V lost 0 bases, J lost 7 bases, and 10 bases lay in between. This CDR3 has 13 amino acids. Germline V gene lookup returns CDR1 SGHRS and CDR2 YFSETQ. Here the CDR3 reads CASSLAATGEAFF. CDR3 nucleotides: TGCGCCAGCAGCTTGGCCGCCACGGGTGAAGCTTTCTTT.

The V gene is TRBV9, the J gene TRBJ1-6, with 8 bases lining up with TRBD1. Germline CDR1 and CDR2: SGDLS and YYNGEE. The CDR3 contains 17 residues. Trimming cost V 0 bases and J 5 bases; bases outside gene matches: 7. DNA for the CDR3: TGTGCCAGCAGCGTAGTAGCAGGGGGCTTCGATAATTCACCCCTCCACTTT. Its protein is CASSVVAGGFDNSPLHF.